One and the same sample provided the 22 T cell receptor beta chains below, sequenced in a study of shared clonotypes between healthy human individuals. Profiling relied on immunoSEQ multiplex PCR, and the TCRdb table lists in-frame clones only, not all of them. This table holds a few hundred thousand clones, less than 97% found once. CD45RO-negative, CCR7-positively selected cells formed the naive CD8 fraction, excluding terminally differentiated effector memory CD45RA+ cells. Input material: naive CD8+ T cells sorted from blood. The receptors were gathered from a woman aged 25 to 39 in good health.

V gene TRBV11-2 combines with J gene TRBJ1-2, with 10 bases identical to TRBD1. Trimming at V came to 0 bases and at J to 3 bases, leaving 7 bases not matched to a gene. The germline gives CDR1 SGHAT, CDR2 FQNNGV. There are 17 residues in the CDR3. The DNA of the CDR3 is TGTGCCAGCAGCTTAGATTCGGGACAGGGGTTCGACTATGGCTACACCTTC. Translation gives CASSLDSGQGFDYGYTF.

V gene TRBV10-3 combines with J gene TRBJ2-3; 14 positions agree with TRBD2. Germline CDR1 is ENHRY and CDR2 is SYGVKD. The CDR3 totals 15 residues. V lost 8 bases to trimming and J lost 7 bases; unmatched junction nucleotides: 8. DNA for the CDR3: TGTGCCATCGAGCAAGGGACTAGCGGGAGAAATACGCAGTATTTT. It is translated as CAIEQGTSGRNTQYF.

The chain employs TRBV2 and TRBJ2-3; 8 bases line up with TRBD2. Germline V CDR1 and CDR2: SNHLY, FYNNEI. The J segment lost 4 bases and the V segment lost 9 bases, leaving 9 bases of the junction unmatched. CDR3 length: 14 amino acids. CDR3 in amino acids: CARRSGRIADTQYF. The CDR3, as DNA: TGTGCCAGGCGGAGCGGGAGAATCGCAGATACGCAGTATTTT. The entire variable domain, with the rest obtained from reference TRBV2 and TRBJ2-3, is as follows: EPEVTQTPSHQVTQMGQEVILRCVPISNHLYFYWYRQILGQKVEFLVSFYNNEISEKSEIFDDQFSVERPDGSNFTLKIRSTKLEDSAMYFCARRSGRIADTQYFGPGTRLTVL.

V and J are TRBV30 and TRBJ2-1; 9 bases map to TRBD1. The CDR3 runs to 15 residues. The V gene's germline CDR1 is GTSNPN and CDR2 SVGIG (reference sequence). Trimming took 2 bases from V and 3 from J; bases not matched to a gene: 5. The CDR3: CAWSLTGGFYNEQFF. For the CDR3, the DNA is TGTGCCTGGAGTCTGACAGGGGGTTTCTACAATGAGCAGTTCTTC.

CDR3 sequence: CASSPIWTSGHKGHNEQFF. Here the CDR3 DNA reads TGCGCCAGCAGCCCAATCTGGACTAGCGGCCATAAGGGGCACAATGAGCAGTTCTTC. The chain couples TRBV5-1 to TRBJ2-1, with TRBD2 identical over 10 bases. V was pared by 4 bases and J by 5 bases, with 18 bases of the junction left unmatched. Germline CDR1 reads SGHRS; CDR2 reads YFSETQ. The CDR3 contains 19 residues.

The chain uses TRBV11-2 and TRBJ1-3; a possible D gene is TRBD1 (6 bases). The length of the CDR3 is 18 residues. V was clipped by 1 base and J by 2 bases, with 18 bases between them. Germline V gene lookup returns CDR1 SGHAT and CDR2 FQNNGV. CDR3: CASSLAYRGAGTGNTIYF. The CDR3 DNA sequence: TGTGCCAGCAGCTTAGCTTACCGGGGGGCAGGTACTGGAAACACCATATATTTT.

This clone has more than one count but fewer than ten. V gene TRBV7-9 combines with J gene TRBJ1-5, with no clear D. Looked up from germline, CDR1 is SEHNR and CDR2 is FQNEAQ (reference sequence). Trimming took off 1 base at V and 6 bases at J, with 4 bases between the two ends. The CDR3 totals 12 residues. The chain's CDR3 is CASSLELQPQHF. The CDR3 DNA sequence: TGTGCCAGCAGCTTAGAGCTTCAGCCCCAGCATTTT.

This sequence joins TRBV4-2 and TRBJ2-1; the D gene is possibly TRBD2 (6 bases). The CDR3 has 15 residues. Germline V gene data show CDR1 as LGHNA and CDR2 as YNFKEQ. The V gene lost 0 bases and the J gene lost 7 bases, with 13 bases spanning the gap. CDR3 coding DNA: TGTGCCAGCAGCCAAGAGATCGGGACTTCAAATGAGCAGTTCTTC. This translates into CASSQEIGTSNEQFF.

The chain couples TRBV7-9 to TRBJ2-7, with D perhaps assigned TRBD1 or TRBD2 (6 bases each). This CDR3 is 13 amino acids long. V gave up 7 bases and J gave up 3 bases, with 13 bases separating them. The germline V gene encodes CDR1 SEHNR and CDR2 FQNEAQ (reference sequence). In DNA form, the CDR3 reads TGTGCCAGCACCTCCGGGGGCCACTACGAGCAGTACTTC. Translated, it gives CASTSGGHYEQYF. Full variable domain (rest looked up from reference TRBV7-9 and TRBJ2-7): DTGVSQNPRHKITKRGQNVTFRCDPISEHNRLYWYRQTLGQGPEFLTYFQNEAQLEKSRLLSDRFSAERPKGSFSTLEIQRTEQGDSAMYLCASTSGGHYEQYFGPGTRLTVT.

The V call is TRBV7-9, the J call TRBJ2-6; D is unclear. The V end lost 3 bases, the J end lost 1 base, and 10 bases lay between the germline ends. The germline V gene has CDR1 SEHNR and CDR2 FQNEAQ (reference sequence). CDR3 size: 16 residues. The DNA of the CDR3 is TGTGCCAGCAGCTTGGATCCAGCATCTGGGGCCAACGTCCTGACTTTC. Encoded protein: CASSLDPASGANVLTF.

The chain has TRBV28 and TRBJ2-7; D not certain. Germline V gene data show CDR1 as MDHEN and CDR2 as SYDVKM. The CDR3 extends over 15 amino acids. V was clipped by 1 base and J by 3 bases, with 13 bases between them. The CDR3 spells CASSLLLFRVYEQYF. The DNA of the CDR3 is TGTGCCAGCAGTTTATTATTATTTCGCGTCTACGAGCAGTACTTC.

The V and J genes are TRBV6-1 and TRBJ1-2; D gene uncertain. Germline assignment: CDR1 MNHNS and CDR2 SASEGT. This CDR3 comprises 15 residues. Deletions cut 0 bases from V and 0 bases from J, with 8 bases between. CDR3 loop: CASSEAPVTNYGYTF. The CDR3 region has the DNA TGTGCCAGCAGTGAAGCGCCAGTGACTAACTATGGCTACACCTTC.

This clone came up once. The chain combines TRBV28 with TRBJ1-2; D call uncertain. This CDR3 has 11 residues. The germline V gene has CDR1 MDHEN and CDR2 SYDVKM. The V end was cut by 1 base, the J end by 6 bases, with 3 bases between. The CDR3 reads CASSLYDGYTF. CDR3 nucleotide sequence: TGTGCCAGCAGTTTATATGATGGCTACACCTTC.

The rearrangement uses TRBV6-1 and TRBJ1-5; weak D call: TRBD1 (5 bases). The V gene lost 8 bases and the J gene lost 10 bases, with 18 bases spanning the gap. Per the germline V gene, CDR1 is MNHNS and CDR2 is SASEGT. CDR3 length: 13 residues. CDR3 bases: TGTGCCAGCCTCCCATCAGGGTTCGAACCCCAGCATTTT. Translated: CASLPSGFEPQHF.

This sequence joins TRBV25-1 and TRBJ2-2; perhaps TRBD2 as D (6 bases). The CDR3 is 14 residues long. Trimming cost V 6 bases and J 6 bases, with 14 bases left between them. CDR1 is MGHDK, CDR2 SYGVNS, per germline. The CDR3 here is CASSLGTAPGELFF. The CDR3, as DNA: TGTGCCAGCAGCCTCGGGACTGCCCCCGGGGAGCTGTTTTTT.

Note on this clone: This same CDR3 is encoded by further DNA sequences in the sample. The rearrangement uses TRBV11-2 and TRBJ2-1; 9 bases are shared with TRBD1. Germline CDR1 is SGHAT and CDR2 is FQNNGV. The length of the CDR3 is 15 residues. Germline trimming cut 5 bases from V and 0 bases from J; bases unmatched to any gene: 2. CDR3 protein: CASSLDRGSYNEQFF. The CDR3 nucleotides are TGTGCCAGCAGCCTGGACAGGGGCTCCTACAATGAGCAGTTCTTC.

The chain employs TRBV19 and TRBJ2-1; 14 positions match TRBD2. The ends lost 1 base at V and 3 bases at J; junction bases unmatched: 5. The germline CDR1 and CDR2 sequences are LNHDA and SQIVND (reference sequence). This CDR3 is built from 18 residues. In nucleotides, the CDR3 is TGTGCCAGTAGTATAGGGGGACTAGCGGGAGATATCTACAATGAGCAGTTCTTC. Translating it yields CASSIGGLAGDIYNEQFF.

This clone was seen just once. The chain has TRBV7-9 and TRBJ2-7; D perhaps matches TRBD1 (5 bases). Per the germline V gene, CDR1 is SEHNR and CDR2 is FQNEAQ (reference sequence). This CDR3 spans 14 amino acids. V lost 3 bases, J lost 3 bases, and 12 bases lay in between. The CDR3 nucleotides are TGTGCCAGCAGCTTTGACAGTTCTTTCTACGAGCAGTACTTC. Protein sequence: CASSFDSSFYEQYF.

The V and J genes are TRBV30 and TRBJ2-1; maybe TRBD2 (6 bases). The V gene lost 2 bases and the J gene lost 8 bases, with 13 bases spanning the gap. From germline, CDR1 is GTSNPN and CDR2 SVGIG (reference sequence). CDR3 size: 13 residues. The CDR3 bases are TGTGCCTGGAGTACCGGGGGAGTCCATGAGCAGTTCTTC. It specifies CAWSTGGVHEQFF.

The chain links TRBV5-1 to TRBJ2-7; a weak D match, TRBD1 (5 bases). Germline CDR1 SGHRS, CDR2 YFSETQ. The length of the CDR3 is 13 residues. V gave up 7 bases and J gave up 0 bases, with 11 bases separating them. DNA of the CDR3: TGCGCCAGCGGGGCTGAAACCTCCTACGAGCAGTACTTC. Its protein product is CASGAETSYEQYF.

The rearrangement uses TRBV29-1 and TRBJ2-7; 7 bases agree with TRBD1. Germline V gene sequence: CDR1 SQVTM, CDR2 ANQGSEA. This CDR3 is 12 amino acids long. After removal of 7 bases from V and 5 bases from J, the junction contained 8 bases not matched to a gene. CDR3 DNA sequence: TGCAGCGCATTGACAGGGCCGCACGAGCAGTACTTC. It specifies CSALTGPHEQYF.

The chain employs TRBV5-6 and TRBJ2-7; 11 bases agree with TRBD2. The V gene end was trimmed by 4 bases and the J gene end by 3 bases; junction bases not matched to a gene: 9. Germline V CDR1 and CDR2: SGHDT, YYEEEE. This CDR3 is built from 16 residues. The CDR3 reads CASSTLLAGVSYEQYF. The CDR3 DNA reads TGTGCCAGCAGCACCCTACTAGCGGGAGTCAGCTACGAGCAGTACTTC. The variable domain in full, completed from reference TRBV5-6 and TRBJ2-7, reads DAGVTQSPTHLIKTRGQQVTLRCSPKSGHDTVSWYQQALGQGPQFIFQYYEEEERQRGNFPDRFSGHQFPNYSSELNVNALLLGDSALYLCASSTLLAGVSYEQYFGPGTRLTVT.